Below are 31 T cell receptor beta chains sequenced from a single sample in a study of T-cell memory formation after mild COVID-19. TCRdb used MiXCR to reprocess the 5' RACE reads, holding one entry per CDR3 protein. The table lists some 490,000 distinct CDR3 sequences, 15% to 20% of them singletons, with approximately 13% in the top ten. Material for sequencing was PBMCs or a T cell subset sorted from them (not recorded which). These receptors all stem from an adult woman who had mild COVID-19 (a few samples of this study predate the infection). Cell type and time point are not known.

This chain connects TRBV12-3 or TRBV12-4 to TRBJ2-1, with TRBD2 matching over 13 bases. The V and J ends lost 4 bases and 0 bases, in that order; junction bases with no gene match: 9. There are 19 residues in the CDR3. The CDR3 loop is CASSSRLAGGPSSYNEQFF. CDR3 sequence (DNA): TGTGCCAGCAGTTCTCGACTAGCGGGAGGCCCTAGCTCCTACAATGAGCAGTTCTTC.

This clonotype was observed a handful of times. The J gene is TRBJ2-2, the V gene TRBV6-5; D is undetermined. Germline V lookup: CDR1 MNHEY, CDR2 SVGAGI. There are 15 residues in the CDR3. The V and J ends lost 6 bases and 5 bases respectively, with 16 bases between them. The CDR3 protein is CASSLNSRWTGELFF. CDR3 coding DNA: TGTGCCAGCAGCCTTAACTCCCGGTGGACCGGGGAGCTGTTTTTT.

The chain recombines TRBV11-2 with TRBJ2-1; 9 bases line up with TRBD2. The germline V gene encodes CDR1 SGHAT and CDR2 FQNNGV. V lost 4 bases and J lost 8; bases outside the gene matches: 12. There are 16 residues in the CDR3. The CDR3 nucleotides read TGTGCCAGCAGCTCAGGGTGGTCTAGCGGGAACCATGAGCAGTTCTTC. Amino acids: CASSSGWSSGNHEQFF.

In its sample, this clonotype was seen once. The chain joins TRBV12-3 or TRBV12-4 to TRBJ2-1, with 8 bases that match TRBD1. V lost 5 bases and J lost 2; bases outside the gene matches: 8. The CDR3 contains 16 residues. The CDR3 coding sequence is TGTGCCAGCAGTCCTGGACAGGGAGCGGCCTACAATGAGCAGTTCTTC. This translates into CASSPGQGAAYNEQFF.

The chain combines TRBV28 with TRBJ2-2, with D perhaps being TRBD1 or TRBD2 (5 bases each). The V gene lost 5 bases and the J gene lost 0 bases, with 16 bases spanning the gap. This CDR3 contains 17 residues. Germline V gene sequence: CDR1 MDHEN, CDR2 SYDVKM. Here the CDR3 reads CASSGAIRAANTGELFF. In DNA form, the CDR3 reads TGTGCCAGCAGTGGGGCCATAAGAGCGGCGAACACCGGGGAGCTGTTTTTT.

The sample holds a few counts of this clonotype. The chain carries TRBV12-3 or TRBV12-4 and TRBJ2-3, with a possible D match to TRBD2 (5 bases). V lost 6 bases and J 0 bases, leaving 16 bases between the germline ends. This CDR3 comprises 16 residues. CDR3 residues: CASRTDSGDSTDTQYF. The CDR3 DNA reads TGTGCCAGCAGAACGGACTCCGGAGATAGCACAGATACGCAGTATTTT.

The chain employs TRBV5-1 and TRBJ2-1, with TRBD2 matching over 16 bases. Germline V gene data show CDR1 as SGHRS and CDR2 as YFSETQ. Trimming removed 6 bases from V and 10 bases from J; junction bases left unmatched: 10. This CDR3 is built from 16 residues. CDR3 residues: CASTPGTSGGVREQFF. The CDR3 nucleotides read TGCGCCAGCACCCCCGGGACTAGCGGGGGGGTGCGGGAGCAGTTCTTC.

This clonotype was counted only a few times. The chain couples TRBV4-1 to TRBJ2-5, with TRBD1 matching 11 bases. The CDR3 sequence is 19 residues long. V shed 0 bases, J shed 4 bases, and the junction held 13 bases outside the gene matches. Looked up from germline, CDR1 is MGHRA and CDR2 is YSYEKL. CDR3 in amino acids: CASSQDNGQGAWGGETQYF. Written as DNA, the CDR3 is TGCGCCAGCAGCCAAGATAATGGACAGGGGGCTTGGGGTGGAGAGACCCAGTACTTC.

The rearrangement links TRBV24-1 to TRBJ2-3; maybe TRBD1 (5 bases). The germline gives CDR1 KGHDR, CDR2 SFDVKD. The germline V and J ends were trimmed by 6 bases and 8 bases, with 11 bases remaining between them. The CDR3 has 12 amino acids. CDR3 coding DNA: TGTGCCACCAGTCAGGGTGTAGGTACGCAGTATTTT. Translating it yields CATSQGVGTQYF.

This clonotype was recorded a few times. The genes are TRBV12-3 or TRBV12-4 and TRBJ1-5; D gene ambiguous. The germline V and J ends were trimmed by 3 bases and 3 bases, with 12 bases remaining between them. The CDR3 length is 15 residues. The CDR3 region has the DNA TGTGCCAGCAGTTTGAGTCAGGTTAACAATCAGCCCCAGCATTTT. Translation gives CASSLSQVNNQPQHF.

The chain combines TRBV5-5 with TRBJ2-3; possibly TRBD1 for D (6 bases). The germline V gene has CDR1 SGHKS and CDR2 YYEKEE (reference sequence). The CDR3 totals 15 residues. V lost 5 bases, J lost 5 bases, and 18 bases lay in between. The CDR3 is CASSLGGFGGDTQYF. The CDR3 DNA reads TGTGCCAGCAGTCTAGGGGGATTTGGGGGAGATACGCAGTATTTT.

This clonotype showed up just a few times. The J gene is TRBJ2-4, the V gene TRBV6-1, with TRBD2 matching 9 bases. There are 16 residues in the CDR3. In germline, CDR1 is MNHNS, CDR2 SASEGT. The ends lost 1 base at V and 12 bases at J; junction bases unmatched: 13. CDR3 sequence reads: CASSEGVAGARKGQYF. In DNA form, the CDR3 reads TGTGCCAGCAGTGAAGGCGTAGCGGGGGCCCGCAAGGGTCAGTACTTC.

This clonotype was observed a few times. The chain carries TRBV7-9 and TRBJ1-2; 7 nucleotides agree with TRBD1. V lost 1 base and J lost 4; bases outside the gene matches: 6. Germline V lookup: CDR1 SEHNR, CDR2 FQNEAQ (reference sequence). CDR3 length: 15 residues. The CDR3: CASSLGQGGTYGYTF. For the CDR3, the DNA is TGTGCCAGCAGCTTAGGACAGGGCGGGACCTATGGCTACACCTTC.

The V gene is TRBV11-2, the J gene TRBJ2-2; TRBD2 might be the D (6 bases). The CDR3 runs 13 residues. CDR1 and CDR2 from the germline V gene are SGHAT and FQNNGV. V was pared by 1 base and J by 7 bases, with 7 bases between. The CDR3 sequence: CASSLVGGGELFF. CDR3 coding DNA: TGTGCCAGCAGCTTAGTGGGAGGCGGGGAGCTGTTTTTT.

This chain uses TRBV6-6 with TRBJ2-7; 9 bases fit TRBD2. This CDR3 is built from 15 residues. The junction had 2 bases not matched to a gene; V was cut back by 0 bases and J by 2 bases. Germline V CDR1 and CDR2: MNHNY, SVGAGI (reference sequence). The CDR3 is CASSYSAGGPYEQYF. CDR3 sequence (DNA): TGTGCCAGCAGTTACTCCGCGGGAGGGCCCTACGAGCAGTACTTC.

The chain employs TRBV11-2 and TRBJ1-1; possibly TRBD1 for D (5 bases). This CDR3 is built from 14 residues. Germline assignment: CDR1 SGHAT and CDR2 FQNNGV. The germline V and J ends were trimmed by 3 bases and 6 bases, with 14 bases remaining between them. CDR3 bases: TGTGCCAGCAGCTTCTTCAGGGAGGGCCCTGAAGCTTTCTTT. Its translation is CASSFFREGPEAFF.

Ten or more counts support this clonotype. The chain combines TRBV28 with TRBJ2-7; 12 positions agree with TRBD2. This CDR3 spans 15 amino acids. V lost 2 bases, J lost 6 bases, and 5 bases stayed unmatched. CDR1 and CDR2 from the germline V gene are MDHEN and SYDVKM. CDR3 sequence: CASSLGGTSGFEQYF. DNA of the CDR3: TGTGCCAGCAGTTTAGGCGGGACTAGCGGGTTCGAGCAGTACTTC.

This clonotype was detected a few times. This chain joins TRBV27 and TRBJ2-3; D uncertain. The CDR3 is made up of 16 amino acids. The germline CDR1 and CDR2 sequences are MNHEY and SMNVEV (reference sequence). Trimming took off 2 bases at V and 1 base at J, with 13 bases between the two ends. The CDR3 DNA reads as TGTGCCAGCAGTTTAAGGCCCCCCGGCGGCACAGATACGCAGTATTTT. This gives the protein CASSLRPPGGTDTQYF.

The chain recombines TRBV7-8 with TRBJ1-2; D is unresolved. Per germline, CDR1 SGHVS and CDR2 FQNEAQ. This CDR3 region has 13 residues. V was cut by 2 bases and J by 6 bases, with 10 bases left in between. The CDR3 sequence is CASSLISLDGYTF. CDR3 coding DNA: TGTGCCAGCAGCTTAATTTCGCTCGATGGCTACACCTTC.

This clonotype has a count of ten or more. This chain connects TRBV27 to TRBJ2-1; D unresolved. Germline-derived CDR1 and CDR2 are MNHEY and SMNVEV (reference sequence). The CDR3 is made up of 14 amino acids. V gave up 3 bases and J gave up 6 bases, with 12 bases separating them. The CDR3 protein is CASSFLGSINEQFF. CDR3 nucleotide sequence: TGTGCCAGCAGTTTTCTGGGCAGTATCAATGAGCAGTTCTTC.

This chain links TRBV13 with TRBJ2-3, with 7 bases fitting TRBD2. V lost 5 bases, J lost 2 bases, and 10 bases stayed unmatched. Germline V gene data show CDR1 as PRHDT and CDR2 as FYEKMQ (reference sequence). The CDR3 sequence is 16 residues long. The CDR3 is CASSPPGGLFTDTQYF. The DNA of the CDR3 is TGTGCCAGCAGCCCCCCCGGGGGACTATTCACAGATACGCAGTATTTT.

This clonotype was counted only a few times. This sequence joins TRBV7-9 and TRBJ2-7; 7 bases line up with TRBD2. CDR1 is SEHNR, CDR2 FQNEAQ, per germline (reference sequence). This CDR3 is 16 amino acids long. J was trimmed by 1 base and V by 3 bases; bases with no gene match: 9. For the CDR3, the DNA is TGTGCCAGCAGCTTCTTGCGAGGGCGGGGGTCCTACGAGCAGTACTTC. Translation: CASSFLRGRGSYEQYF.

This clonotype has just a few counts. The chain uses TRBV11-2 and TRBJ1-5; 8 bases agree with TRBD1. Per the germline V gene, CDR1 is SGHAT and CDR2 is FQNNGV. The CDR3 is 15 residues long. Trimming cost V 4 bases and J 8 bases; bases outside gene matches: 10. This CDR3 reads CASSSQGAGLEPQHF. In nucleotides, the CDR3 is TGTGCCAGCAGCTCTCAGGGGGCCGGACTTGAGCCCCAGCATTTT.

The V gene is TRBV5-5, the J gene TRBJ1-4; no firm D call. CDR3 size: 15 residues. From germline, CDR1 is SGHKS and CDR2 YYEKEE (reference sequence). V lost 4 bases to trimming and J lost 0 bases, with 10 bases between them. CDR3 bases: TGTGCCAGCAGCCATGGTGGGGCAACTAATGAAAAACTGTTTTTT. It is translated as CASSHGGATNEKLFF.

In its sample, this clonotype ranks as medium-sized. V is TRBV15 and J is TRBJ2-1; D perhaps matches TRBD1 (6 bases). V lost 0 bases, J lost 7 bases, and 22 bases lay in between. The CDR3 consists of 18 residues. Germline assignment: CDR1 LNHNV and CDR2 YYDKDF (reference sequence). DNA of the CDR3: TGTGCCACCAGCAGAGAAGGATCGTGGGCAGGGGCCCGTAATGAGCAGTTCTTC. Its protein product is CATSREGSWAGARNEQFF.

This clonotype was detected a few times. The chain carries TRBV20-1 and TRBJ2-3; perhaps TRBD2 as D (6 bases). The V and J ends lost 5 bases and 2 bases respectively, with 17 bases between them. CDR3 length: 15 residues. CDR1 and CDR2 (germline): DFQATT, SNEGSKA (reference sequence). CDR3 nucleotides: TGCAGTGCTGGGGGGTGGGGGTTATTCACAGATACGCAGTATTTT. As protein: CSAGGWGLFTDTQYF.

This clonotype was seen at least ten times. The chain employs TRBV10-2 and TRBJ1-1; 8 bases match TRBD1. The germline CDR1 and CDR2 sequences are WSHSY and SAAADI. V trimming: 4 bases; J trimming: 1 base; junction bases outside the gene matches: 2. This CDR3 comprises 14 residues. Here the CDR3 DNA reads TGCGCCAGCAGTGGGACAGGGAGGAACACTGAAGCTTTCTTT. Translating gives CASSGTGRNTEAFF.

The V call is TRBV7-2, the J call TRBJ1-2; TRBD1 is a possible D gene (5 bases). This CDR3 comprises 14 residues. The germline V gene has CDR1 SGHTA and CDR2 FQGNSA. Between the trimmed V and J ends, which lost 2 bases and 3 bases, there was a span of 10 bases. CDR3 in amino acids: CASSLFPGDYGYTF. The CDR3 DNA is TGTGCCAGCAGCTTATTCCCGGGGGACTATGGCTACACCTTC.

The CDR3 protein is CATSRDLSSSYEQYF. CDR3 bases: TGTGCCACCAGCAGAGATTTGTCAAGCTCCTACGAGCAGTACTTC. The genes are TRBV15 and TRBJ2-7; D not resolved. Looked up from germline, CDR1 is LNHNV and CDR2 is YYDKDF (reference sequence). Trimming shortened V by 0 bases and J by 0 bases, and 9 bases separated the two germline ends. The CDR3 loop spans 15 amino acids.

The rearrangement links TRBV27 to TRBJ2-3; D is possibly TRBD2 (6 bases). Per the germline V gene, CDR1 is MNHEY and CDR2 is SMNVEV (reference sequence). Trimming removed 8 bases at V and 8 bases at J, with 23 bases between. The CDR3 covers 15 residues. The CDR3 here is CASRDRWAGGSTQYF. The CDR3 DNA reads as TGTGCCAGCCGGGATCGATGGGCCGGGGGTTCTACGCAGTATTTT.

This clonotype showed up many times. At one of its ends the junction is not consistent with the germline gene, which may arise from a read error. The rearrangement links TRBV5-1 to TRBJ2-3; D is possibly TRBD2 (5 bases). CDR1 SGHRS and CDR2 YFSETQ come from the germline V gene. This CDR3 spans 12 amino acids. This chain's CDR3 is CASSSAGDTQYF. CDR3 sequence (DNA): TGTGCCAGCAGTTCCGCGGGCGATACGCAGTATTTT.